This paragraph reports one T cell receptor (beta chain). The antigen is not known. The authors gated naive CD8+ T cells as CD45RO-CCR7+CD27+CD95-. The sample belongs to a study of CXCR3-negative and CXCR3-positive naive CD8 T cells. From germline, CDR1 is MDHEN and CDR2 SYDVKM. The CDR3 runs 17 residues. General study points: Naive cells with CXCR3 showed TRB CDR3s that were more hydrophobic than those in CXCR3-negative naive cells. Naive CXCR3-positive and CXCR3-negative cells shared TRBV-TRBJ usage; memory cells diverged.

All TRB cDNA libraries came from 5' RACE performed with UMI labels. TCRdb re-called the 5' RACE reads; every CDR3 protein appears as one record, without DNA. The sample holds tens of thousands of distinct CDR3 sequences. Sequencing input: naive CXCR3- CD8+ T cells from blood. Subset here: CD45RO-CCR7+CD27+CD95- naive CD8+ T cells lacking CXCR3 (TNR3-). V usage is TRBV28 and J usage is TRBJ1-6. The TCR was taken from a human donor in good health. Some clones in this sample may be carry-over from other donors' samples. This CDR3 is CASSLPLTGLTNSPLHF.